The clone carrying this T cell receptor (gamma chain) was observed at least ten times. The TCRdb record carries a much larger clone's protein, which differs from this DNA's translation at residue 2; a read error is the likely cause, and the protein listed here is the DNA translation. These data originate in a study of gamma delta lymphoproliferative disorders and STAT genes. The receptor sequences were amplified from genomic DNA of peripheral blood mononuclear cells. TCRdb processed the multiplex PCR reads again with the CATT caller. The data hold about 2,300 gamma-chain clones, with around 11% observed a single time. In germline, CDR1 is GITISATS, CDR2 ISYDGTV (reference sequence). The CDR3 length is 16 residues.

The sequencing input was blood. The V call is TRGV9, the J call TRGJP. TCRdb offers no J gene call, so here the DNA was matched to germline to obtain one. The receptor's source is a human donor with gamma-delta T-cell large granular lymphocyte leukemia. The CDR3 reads CTLWEVEELGKKIKVF. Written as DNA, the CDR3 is TGTACCTTGTGGGAGGTGGAAGAGTTGGGCAAAAAAATCAAGGTATTT.